This T cell receptor beta chain was identified during a study of T cell changes during pregnancy in multiple sclerosis. Germline V gene data show CDR1 as SGHRS and CDR2 as YFSETQ. The ends lost 0 bases at V and 3 bases at J; junction bases unmatched: 0. The CDR3 is 14 residues long. Concerning this clone itself: Within the sample, other DNA sequences also encode this same CDR3.

The data were produced by immunoSEQ multiplex PCR, yet TCRdb's version contains in-frame clones alone and is incomplete. The table lists around 80,000 clones, 94% of them singletons. This TCR came from a female donor in good health, enrolled as a control in a pregnancy study. Sequenced material: peripheral blood, taken in the second trimester of pregnancy. V is TRBV5-1 and J is TRBJ2-1; 7 nucleotides agree with TRBD1. Here the CDR3 reads CASSLGQGYNEQFF. Here the CDR3 DNA reads TGCGCCAGCAGCTTGGGACAGGGCTACAATGAGCAGTTCTTC.